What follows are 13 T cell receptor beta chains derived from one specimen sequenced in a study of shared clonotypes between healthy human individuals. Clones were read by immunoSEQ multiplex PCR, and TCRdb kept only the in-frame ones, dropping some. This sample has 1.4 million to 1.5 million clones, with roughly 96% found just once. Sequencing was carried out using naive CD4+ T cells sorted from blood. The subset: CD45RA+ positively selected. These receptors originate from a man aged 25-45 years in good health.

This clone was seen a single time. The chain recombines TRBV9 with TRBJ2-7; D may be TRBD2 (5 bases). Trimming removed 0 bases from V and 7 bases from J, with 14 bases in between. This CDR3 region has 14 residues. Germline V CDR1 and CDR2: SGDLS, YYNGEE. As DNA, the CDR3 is TGTGCCAGCAGCGTAGGGCGGGTGGGAAGAGAGCAGTACTTC. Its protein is CASSVGRVGREQYF.

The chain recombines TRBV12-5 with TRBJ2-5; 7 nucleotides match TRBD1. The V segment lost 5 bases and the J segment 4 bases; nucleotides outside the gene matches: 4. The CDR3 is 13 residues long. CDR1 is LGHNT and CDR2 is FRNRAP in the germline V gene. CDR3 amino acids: CASGPRGSETQYF. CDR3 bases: TGTGCTAGTGGTCCCAGGGGGTCAGAGACCCAGTACTTC.

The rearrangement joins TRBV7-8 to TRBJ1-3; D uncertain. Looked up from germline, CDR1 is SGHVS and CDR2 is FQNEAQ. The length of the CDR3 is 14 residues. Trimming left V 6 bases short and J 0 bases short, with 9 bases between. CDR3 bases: TGTGCCAGCAGGTCACCCGGCTCTGGAAACACCATATATTTT. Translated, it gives CASRSPGSGNTIYF.

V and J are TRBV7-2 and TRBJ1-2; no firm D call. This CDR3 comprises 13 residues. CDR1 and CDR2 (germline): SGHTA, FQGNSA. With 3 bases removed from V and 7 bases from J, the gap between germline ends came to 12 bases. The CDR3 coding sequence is TGTGCCAGCAGCTTCATACGGGATGTTGGCTACACCTTC. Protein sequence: CASSFIRDVGYTF. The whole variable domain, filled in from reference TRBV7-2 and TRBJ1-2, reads GAGVSQSPSNKVTEKGKDVELRCDPISGHTALYWYRQSLGQGLEFLIYFQGNSAPDKSGLPSDRFSAERTGGSVSTLTIQRTQQEDSAVYLCASSFIRDVGYTFGSGTRLTVV.

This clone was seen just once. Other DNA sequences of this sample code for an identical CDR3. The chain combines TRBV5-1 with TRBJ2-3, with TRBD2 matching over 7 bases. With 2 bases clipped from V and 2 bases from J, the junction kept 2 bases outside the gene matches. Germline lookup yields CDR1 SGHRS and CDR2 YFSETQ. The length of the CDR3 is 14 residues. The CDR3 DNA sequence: TGCGCCAGCAGCTTAGGGAGGGACACAGATACGCAGTATTTT. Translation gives CASSLGRDTDTQYF.

The CDR3 spells CAISDGRGETQYF. The DNA of the CDR3 is TGTGCCATCAGTGACGGCAGGGGGGAGACCCAGTACTTC. The chain couples TRBV10-3 to TRBJ2-5, with 7 bases identical to TRBD1. The CDR3 runs 13 residues. From germline, CDR1 is ENHRY and CDR2 SYGVKD. V lost 3 bases, J lost 5 bases, and 3 bases stayed unmatched.

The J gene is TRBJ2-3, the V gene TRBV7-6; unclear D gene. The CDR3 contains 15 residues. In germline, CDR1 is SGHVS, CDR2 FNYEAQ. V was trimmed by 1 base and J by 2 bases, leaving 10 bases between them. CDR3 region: CASSLGVADTDTQYF. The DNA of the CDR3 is TGTGCCAGCAGCTTAGGAGTGGCGGACACAGATACGCAGTATTTT. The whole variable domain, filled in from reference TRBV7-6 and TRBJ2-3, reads GAGVSQSPRYKVTKRGQDVALRCDPISGHVSLYWYRQALGQGPEFLTYFNYEAQQDKSGLPNDRFSAERPEGSISTLTIQRTEQRDSAMYRCASSLGVADTDTQYFGPGTRLTVL.

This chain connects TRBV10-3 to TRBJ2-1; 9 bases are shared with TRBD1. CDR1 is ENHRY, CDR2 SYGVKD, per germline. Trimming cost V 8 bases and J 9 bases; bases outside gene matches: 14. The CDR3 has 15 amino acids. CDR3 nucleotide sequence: TGTGCCATCGGCGCGGACAGGGGAACGCAGAGTGAGCAGTTCTTC. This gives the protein CAIGADRGTQSEQFF.

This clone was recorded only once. CDR3 sequence (DNA): TGTGCCAGCAGCACTTGGACAGGGGGCCGACAGACCTCCTACGAGCAGTACTTC. It codes for CASSTWTGGRQTSYEQYF. V and J are TRBV21-1 and TRBJ2-7; the D call in the table, TRBD1, was not verified against the DNA. TRBV21-1 is listed as a pseudogene. CDR3 length: 18 amino acids.

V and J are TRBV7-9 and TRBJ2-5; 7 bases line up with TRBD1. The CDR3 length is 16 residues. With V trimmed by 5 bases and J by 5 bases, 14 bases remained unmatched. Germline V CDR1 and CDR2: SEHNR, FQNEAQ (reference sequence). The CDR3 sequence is CASSTGTAEPGETQYF. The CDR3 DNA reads TGTGCCAGCAGCACCGGGACAGCGGAACCCGGTGAGACCCAGTACTTC.

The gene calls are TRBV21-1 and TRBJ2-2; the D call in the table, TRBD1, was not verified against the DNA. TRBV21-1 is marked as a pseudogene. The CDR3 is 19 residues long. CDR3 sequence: CASSKVSDRSTRTTGELFF. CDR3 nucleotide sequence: TGTGCCAGCAGCAAAGTCTCAGACAGATCAACCCGTACTACCGGGGAGCTGTTTTTT.

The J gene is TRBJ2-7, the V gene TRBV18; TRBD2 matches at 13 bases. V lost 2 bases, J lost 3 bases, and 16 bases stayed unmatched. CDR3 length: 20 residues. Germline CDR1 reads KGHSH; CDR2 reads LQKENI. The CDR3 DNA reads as TGTGCCAGCTCACCAATGACTAGCGGGAGGTCCTCCGTCGCCGTCTACGAGCAGTACTTC. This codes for CASSPMTSGRSSVAVYEQYF.

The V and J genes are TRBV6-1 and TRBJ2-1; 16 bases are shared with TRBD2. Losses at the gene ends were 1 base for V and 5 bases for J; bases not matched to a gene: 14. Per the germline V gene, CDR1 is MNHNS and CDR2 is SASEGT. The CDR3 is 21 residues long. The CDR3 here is CASSEVSLGGLAGGRNNEQFF. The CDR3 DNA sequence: TGTGCCAGCAGTGAAGTCTCGTTGGGGGGACTAGCGGGAGGGAGGAACAATGAGCAGTTCTTC.